The sequence of this T cell receptor (beta chain) was determined in a study of blood T cell repertoires in COVID-19 (dated by TCRdb to 2018 to 2021). Background for the entire study: Collaborator samples came from the United States, Italy and Spain and covered acute and convalescent phases of COVID-19. The material from the prospective study consisted of cDNA or gDNA derived from T cells, B-cell-depleted T cells, or PBMCs. Deeply sampled blood TCRbeta repertoires from subjects exposed to, actively infected with, or recovered from COVID-19 were included in the dataset. The repertoires were made available in a free public database intended to serve as a resource for research on the immune response to SARS-CoV-2. Samples were obtained from the ongoing ImmuneRACE study (first 160 participants) and from 1,254 subjects provided by 6 global collaborators. Sample metadata almost always included a de-identified subject ID, COVID-19 status, age in years and sex. HLA class I and class II types, where available, came from metadata supplied by the sample provider rather than from assay-based typing.

Comment on this clone: Its antigen is unknown. Base qualities are not at hand, and no much larger clone is one base apart.

The germline V gene (reference sequence) sets CDR1 to LNHDA and CDR2 to SQIVND. The germline ends are 12 bases apart after V is trimmed by 1 base and J by 2 bases. The CDR3 starts with the cysteine, ends with the phenylalanine, and has 16 residues. Of the read, only the CDR3 DNA is kept; its 48 bases are in frame from base 1. Collaborating institutions collected whole blood in K2EDTA tubes following their own protocols. For TCRbeta analysis, collaborators shipped samples in one of three forms: frozen whole blood, isolated PBMCs, or DNA extracted from either of those sample types. TCRbeta CDR3 regions were amplified from genomic DNA using the immunoSEQ Assay, a bias-controlled multiplex PCR. As for how the authors treated the data: Within the assay, amplification of reference gene primers was used to estimate how many nucleated cells each sample contained. Sequence reads were collapsed and filtered to measure the absolute abundance of every unique TCRbeta CDR3 rearrangement. For each sample, productive Simpson clonality was calculated by taking the square root of Simpson's diversity index across productive rearrangements. TCRdb obtained this table from immuneACCESS and retained in-frame rearrangements with V and J assigned. These tables miss some clones; where compared with another copy, unresolved V genes account for less than half of the shortfall, and the remainder is unexplained. V, J and clone size reflect that table, while D and trimming were determined from the DNA. The sample data list around 180,000 clones, and roughly 75% of these were observed just once. Roughly 6.8% of the sample is taken by the ten largest.

The paper's findings and limits, for the study overall: Clinical and demographic metadata were provided uncurated, with the amount varying by source and participant.

The sample taken for sequencing was peripheral blood. The chain joins TRBV19 to TRBJ1-5; too little of a D gene remains to name it. The sequence derives from a man between 65 and 85 years old with active or convalescent COVID-19. The CDR3 amino acid sequence is: CASSIVGGWGNQPQHF. The nucleotides are TGTGCCAGTAGTATAGTAGGAGGATGGGGCAATCAGCCCCAGCATTTT.